Sequencing of this T cell receptor (beta chain) was carried out in a study of regulatory T cells in long-lasting Graves disease. Study results and limitations: Accuracy could have been hurt by small sample size.

Construction of the TCR beta libraries employed iRepertoire HTBI primers in conjunction with Arm-PCR of CDR3 regions. TCRdb redid the calling of the multiplex PCR reads with MiXCR, one entry per CDR3 protein. This table holds around 430,000 distinct CDR3 sequences, about 20% found once. About this clonotype: What it recognizes is unknown.

Time point reported: persistent/refractory GD, antithyroid drugs over 5 years with positive TRAb. Researchers made the TCR library from RNA that was extracted from PBMCs. Sequences were derived from peripheral blood mononuclear cells (PBMCs), sampled when the disease was refractory, from a patient treated with antithyroid drugs. The sequence derives from a female donor with Graves disease.

Here the CDR3 reads CASRRQGLFPYEQYF. The CDR3 nucleotides are TGTGCCAGCAGGAGACAGGGACTCTTTCCCTACGAGCAGTACTTC. This chain joins TRBV27 and TRBJ2-7; D is possibly TRBD1 (7 bases). Deletions cut 6 bases from V and 2 bases from J, with 17 bases between. Germline CDR1 MNHEY, CDR2 SMNVEV (reference sequence). CDR3 length: 15 residues.